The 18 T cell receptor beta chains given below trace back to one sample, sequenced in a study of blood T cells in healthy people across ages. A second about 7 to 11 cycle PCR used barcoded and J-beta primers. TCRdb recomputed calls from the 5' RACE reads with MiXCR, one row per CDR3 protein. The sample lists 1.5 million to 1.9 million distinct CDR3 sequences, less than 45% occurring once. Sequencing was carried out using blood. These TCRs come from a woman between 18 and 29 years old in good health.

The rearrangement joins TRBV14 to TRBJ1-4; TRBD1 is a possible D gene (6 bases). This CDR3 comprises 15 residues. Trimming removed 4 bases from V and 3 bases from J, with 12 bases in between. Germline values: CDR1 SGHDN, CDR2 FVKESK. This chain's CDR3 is CASSLPGHPNEKLFF. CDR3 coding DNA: TGTGCCAGCAGCCTCCCGGGACACCCTAATGAAAAACTGTTTTTT.

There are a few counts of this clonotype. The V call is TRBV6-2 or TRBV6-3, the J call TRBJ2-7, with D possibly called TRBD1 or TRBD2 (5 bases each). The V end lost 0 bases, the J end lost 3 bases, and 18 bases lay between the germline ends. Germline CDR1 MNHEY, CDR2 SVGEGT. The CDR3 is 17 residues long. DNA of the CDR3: TGTGCCAGCAGTTACTCGATAGACGGGACCCTTAACTACGAGCAGTACTTC. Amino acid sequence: CASSYSIDGTLNYEQYF.

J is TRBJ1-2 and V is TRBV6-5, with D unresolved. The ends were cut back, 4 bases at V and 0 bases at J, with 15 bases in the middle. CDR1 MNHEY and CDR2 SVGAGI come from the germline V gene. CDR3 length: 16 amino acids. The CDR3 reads CASSLPGNPPNYGYTF. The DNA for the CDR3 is TGTGCCAGCAGTTTACCGGGAAACCCTCCTAACTATGGCTACACCTTC.

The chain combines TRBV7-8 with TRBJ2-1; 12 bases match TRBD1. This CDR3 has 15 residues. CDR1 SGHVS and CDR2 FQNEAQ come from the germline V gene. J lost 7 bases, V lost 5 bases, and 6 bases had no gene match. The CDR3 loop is CASSPRGQGANEQFF. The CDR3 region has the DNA TGTGCCAGCAGCCCTAGGGGACAGGGGGCGAATGAGCAGTTCTTC.

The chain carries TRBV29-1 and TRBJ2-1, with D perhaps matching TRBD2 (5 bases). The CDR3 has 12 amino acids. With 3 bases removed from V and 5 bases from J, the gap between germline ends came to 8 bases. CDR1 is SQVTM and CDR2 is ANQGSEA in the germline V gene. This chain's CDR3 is CSVDEGNNEQFF. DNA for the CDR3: TGCAGCGTTGACGAGGGTAACAATGAGCAGTTCTTC.

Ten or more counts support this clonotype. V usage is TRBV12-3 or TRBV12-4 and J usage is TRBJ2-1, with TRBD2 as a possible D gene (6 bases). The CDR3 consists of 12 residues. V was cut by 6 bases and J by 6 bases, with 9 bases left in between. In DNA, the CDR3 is TGTGCCAGCAGCAGGGACTTCAATGAGCAGTTCTTC. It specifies CASSRDFNEQFF.

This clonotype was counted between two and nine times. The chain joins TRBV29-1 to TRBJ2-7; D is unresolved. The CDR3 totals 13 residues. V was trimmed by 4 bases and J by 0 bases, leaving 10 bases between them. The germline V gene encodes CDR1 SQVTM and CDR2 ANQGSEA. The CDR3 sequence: CSVARVSSYEQYF. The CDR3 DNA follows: TGCAGCGTTGCCCGCGTGAGCTCCTACGAGCAGTACTTC.

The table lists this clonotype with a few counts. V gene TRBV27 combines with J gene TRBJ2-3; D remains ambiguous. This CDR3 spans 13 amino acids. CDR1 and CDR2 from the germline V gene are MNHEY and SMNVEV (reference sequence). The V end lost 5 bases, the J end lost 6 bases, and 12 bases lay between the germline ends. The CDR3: CASSRFGVDTQYF. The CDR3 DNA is TGTGCCAGCAGTCGCTTTGGGGTGGATACGCAGTATTTT.

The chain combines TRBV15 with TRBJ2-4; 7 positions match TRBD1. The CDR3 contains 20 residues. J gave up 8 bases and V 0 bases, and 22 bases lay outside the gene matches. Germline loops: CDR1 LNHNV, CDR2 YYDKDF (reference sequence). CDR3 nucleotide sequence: TGTGCCACCAGCAGAGATTGGCGGGCAAGAGGGACAGAAGGGTGGGACATTCAGTACTTC. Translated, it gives CATSRDWRARGTEGWDIQYF. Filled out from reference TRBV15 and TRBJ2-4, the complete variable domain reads DAMVIQNPRYQVTQFGKPVTLSCSQTLNHNVMYWYQQKSSQAPKLLFHYYDKDFNNEADTPDNFQSRRPNTSFCFLDIRSPGLGDTAMYLCATSRDWRARGTEGWDIQYFGAGTRLSVL.

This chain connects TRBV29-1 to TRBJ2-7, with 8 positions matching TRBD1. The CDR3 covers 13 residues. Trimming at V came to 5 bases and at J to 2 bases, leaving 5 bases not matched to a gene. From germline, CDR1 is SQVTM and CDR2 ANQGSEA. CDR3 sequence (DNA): TGCAGCGTTCTCTTGACAGGGGCCTACGAGCAGTACTTC. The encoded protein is CSVLLTGAYEQYF.

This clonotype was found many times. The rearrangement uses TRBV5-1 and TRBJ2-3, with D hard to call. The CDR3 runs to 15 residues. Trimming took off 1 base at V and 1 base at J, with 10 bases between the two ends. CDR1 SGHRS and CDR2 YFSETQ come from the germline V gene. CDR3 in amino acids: CASSLQRGGTDTQYF. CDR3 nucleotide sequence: TGCGCCAGCAGCTTGCAAAGAGGCGGCACAGATACGCAGTATTTT.

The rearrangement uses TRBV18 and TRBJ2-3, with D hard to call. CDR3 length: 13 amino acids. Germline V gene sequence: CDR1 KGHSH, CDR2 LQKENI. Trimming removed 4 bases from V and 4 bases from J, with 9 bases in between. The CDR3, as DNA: TGTGCCAGCTCACAAACTCCTCCAGATACGCAGTATTTT. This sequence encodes CASSQTPPDTQYF.

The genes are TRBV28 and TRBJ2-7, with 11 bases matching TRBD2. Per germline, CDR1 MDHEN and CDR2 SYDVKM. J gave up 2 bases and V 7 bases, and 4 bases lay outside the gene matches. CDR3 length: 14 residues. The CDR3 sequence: CASNLSGRAYEQYF. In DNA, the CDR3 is TGTGCCAGCAACCTTAGCGGGAGGGCCTACGAGCAGTACTTC.

Here the CDR3 reads CASSLALPSGYEQYF. In nucleotides, the CDR3 is TGCGCCAGCAGCTTGGCCCTACCCAGCGGGTACGAGCAGTACTTC. V and J are TRBV5-1 and TRBJ2-5; D possibly corresponds to TRBD2 (6 bases). The end of the DNA aligns better with TRBJ2-7, so the J call may be wrong. CDR3 length: 15 residues. Germline loops: CDR1 SGHRS, CDR2 YFSETQ.

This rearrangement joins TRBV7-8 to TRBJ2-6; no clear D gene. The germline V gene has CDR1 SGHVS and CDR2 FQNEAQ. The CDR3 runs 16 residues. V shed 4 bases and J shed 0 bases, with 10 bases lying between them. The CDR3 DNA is TGTGCCAGCAGCTCCCCTCCCGACTCTGGGGCCAACGTCCTGACTTTC. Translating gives CASSSPPDSGANVLTF.

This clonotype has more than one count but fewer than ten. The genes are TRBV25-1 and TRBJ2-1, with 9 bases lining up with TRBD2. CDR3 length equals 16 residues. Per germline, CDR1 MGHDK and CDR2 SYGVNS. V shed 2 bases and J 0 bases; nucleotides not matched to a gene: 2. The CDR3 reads CASSESGRPSYNEQFF. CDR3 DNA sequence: TGTGCCAGCAGTGAAAGCGGGAGGCCCTCCTACAATGAGCAGTTCTTC.

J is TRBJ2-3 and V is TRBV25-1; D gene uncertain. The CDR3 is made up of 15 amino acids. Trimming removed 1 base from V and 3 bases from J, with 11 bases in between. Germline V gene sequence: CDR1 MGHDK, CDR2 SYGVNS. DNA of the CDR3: TGTGCCAGCAGTGAATTGAGGAAAGGAACAGATACGCAGTATTTT. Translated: CASSELRKGTDTQYF.

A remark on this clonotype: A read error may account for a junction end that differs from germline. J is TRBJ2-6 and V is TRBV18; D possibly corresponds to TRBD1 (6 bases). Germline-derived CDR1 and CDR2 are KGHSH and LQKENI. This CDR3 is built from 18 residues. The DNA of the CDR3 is TGTGCCGGCTCACCACTGTGGGGGCACGACTCTGGGGCCAACGTCCTGACTTTC. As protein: CAGSPLWGHDSGANVLTF.